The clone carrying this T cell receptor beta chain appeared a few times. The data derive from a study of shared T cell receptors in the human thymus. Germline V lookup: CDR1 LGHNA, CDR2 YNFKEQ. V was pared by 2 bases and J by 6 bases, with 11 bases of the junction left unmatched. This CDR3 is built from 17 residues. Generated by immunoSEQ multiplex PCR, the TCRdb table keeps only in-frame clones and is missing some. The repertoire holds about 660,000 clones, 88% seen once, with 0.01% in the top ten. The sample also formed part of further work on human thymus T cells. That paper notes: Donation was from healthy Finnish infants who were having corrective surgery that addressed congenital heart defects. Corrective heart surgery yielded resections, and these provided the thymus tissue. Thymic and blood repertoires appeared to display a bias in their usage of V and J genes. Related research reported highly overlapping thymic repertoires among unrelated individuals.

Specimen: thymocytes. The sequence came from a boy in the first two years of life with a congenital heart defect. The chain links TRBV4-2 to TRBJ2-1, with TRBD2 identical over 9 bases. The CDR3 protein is CASSQSAPSGIVNEQFF. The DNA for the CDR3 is TGTGCCAGCAGCCAATCCGCCCCTAGCGGGATTGTCAATGAGCAGTTCTTC.